This TCR beta chain was documented in a study of patients and donors after allogeneic stem cell transplantation. CDR3 size: 15 residues. J lost 9 bases, V lost 7 bases, and 11 bases had no gene match. CDR1 is SNHLY, CDR2 FYNNEI, per germline. TCRdb itself ran the RT-PCR reads through MiXCR, one entry per CDR3 protein. The sample has 7,500 to 10,000 distinct CDR3 sequences, roughly 6.4% seen once; the top ten hold roughly 25%. V gene TRBV2 combines with J gene TRBJ2-3; 12 bases line up with TRBD2. Sequenced input: blood, either unsorted or a sorted T cell fraction (not recorded which). This TCR came from a human donor who was either an allogeneic HSCT recipient or a stem cell or donor lymphocyte infusion donor (not recorded which). It is not recorded whose cells these are; they may come from a transplant donor. In nucleotides, the CDR3 is TGTGCCAGCAATCTACTAGCGGGAGGTACGGCGACGCAGTATTTT. Residues: CASNLLAGGTATQYF.